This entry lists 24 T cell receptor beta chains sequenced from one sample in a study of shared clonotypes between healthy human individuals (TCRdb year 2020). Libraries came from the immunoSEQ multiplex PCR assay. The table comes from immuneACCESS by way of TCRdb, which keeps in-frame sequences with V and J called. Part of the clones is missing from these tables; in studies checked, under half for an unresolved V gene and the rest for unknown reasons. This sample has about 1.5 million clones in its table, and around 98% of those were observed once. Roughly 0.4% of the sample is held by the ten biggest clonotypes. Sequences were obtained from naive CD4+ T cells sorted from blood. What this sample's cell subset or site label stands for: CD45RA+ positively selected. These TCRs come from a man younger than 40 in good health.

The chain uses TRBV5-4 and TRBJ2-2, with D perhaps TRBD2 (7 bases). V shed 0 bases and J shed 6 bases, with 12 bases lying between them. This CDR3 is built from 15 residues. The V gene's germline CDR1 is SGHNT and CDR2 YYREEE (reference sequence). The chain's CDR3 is CASSLEGGRSGELFF. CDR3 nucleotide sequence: TGTGCCAGCAGCTTGGAGGGGGGGCGCTCCGGGGAGCTGTTTTTT.

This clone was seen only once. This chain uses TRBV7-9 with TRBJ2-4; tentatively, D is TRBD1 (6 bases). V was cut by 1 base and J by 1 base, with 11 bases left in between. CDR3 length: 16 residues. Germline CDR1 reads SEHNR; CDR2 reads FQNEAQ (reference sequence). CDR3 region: CASSLVSGAAKNIQYF. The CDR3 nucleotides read TGTGCCAGCAGCTTAGTTTCAGGGGCTGCCAAAAACATTCAGTACTTC.

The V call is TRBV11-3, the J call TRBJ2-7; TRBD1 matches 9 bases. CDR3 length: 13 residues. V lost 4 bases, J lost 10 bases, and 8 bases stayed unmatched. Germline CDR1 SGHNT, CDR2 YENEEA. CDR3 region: CASSSTGGAFQYF. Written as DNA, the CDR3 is TGTGCCAGCAGCTCCACAGGGGGCGCCTTCCAGTACTTC.

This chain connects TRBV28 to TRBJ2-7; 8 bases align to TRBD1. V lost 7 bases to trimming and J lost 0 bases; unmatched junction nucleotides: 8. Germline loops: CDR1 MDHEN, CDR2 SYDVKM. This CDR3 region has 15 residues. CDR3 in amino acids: CASITFTGGSYEQYF. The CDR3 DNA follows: TGTGCCAGCATTACTTTCACAGGGGGCTCCTACGAGCAGTACTTC.

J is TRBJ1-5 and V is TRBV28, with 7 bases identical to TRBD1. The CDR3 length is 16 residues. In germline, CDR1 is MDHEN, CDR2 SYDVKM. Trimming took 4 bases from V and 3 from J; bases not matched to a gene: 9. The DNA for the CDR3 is TGTGCCAGCAGTTCCCAGGACAGGAATTTCAATCAGCCCCAGCATTTT. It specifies CASSSQDRNFNQPQHF.

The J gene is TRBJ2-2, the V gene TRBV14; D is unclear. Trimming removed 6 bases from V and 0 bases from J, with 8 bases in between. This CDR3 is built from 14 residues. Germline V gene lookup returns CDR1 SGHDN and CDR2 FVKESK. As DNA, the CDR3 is TGTGCCAGCAGAGAGTCAACGAACACCGGGGAGCTGTTTTTT. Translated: CASRESTNTGELFF.

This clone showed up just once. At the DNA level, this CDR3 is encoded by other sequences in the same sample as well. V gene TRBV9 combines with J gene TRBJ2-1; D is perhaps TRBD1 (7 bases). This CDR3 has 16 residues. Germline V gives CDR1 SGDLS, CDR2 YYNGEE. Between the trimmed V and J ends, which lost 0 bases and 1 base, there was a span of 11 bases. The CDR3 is CASSVAPGGSYNEQFF. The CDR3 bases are TGTGCCAGCAGCGTAGCACCAGGGGGGTCCTACAATGAGCAGTTCTTC.

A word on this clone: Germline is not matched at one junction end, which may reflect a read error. Here the CDR3 reads CASSDFIGDRALFF. The CDR3 DNA follows: TGCGCCAGCAGTGATTTTATTGGGGACAGGGCCCTCTTCTTC. The V gene is TRBV10-1, the J gene TRBJ2-7; TRBD1 matches at 9 bases. Germline V gene sequence: CDR1 WNHNN, CDR2 SYGVQD (reference sequence). The CDR3 contains 14 residues.

The CDR3 region is CASSPQTGGTRSQYF. The DNA of the CDR3 is TGTGCCAGCTCACCTCAAACTGGGGGGACAAGGTCGCAGTATTTT. This rearrangement joins TRBV18 to TRBJ2-3; D is tentatively TRBD1 or TRBD2 (6 bases each). The CDR3 length is 15 residues. The germline V gene has CDR1 KGHSH and CDR2 LQKENI. V lost 3 bases and J 10 bases, leaving 20 bases between the germline ends.

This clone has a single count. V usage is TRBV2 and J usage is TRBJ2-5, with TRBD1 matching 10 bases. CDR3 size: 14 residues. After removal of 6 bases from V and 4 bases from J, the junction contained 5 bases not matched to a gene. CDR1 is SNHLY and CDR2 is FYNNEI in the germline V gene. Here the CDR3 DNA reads TGTGCCAGCAGGACGACAGGGGGCGGAGAGACCCAGTACTTC. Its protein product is CASRTTGGGETQYF. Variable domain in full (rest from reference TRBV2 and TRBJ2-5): EPEVTQTPSHQVTQMGQEVILRCVPISNHLYFYWYRQILGQKVEFLVSFYNNEISEKSEIFDDQFSVERPDGSNFTLKIRSTKLEDSAMYFCASRTTGGGETQYFGPGTRLLVL.

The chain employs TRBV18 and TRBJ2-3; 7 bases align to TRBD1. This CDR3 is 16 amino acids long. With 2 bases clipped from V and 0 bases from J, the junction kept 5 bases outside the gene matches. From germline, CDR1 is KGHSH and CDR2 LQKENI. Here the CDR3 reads CASSPSGGSSTDTQYF. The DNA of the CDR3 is TGTGCCAGCTCACCATCAGGGGGAAGTAGCACAGATACGCAGTATTTT.

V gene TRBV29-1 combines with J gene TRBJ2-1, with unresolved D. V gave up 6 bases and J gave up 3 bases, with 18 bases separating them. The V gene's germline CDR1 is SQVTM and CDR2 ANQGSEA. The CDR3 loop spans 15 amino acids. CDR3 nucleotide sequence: TGCAGCGTCCTCAAAGAACCCTTTTTCTACAATGAGCAGTTCTTC. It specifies CSVLKEPFFYNEQFF.

The CDR3 coding sequence is TGTGCCAGCAGTGTTAAGCTGTGGGCCCCAGATACGCAGTATTTT. This codes for CASSVKLWAPDTQYF. This rearrangement joins TRBV6-1 to TRBJ2-3; D is unclear. V was pared by 4 bases and J by 4 bases, with 15 bases between. CDR3 length equals 15 residues. Germline lookup yields CDR1 MNHNS and CDR2 SASEGT.

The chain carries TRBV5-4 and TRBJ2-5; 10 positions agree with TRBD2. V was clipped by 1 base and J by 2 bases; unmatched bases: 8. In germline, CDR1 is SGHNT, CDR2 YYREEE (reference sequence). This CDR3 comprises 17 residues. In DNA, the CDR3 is TGTGCCAGCAGCTTGTCTGCTAGCGGGAGAAGTCAAGAGACCCAGTACTTC. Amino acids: CASSLSASGRSQETQYF.

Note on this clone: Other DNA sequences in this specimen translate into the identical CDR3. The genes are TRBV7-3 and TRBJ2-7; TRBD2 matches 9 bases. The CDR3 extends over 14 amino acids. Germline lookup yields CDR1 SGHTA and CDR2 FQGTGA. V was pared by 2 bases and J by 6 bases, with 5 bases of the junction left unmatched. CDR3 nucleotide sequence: TGTGCCAGCAGCTTAGCGGGAGGGCCTGGCGAGCAGTACTTC. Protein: CASSLAGGPGEQYF.

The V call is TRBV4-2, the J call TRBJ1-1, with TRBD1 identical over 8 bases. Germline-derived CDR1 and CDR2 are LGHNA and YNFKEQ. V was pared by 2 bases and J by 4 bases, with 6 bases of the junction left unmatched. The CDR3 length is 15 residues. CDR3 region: CASSQTTGAPTEAFF. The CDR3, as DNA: TGTGCCAGCAGCCAAACGACAGGGGCCCCCACTGAAGCTTTCTTT.

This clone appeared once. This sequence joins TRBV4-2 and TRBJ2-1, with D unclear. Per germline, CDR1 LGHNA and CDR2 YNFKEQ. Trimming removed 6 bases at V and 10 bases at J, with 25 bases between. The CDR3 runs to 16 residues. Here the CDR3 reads CASSTQLATLPGEQFF. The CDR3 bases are TGTGCCAGCAGTACCCAACTCGCTACTCTGCCCGGCGAGCAGTTCTTC.

The DNA of the CDR3 is TGTGCCAGCAGCTTAGGCAGTCTAGTGGAAGAGACCCAGTACTTC. Protein: CASSLGSLVEETQYF. The chain recombines TRBV7-9 with TRBJ2-5; D unclear. V was pared by 1 base and J by 3 bases, with 12 bases between. The CDR3 sequence is 15 residues long. CDR1 SEHNR and CDR2 FQNEAQ come from the germline V gene (reference sequence).

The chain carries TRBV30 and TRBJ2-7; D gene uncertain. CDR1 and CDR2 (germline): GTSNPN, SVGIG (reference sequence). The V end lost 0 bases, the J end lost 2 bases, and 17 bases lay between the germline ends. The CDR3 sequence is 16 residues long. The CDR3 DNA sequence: TGTGCCTGGAGTGTGGGCAGCCGCCACCCTCCCTACGAGCAGTACTTC. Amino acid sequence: CAWSVGSRHPPYEQYF.

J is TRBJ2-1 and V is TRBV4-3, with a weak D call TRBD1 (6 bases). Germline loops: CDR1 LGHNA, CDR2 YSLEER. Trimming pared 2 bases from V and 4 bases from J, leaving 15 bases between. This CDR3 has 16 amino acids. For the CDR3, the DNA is TGCGCCAGCAGCCAAAGCAGGGGCGCTTCTTACAATGAGCAGTTCTTC. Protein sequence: CASSQSRGASYNEQFF.

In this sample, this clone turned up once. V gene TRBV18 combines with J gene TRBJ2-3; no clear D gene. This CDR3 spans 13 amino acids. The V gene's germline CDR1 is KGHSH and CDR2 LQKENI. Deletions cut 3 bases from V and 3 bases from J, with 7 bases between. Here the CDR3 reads CASSPQKTDTQYF. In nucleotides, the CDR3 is TGTGCCAGCTCACCGCAAAAGACAGATACGCAGTATTTT.

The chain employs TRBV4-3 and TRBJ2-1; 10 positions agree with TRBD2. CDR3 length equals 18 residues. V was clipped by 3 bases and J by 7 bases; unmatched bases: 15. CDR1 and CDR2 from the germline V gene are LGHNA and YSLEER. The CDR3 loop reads CASSQELPLAGARNEQFF. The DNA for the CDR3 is TGCGCCAGCAGCCAGGAGCTCCCCCTAGCGGGAGCGAGGAATGAGCAGTTCTTC.

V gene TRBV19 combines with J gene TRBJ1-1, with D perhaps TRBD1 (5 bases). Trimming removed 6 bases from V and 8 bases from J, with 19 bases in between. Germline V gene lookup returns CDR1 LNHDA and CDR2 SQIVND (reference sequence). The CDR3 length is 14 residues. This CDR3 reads CASRPGAISVEAFF. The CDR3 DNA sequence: TGTGCCAGTAGGCCCGGGGCTATCTCAGTGGAAGCTTTCTTT.

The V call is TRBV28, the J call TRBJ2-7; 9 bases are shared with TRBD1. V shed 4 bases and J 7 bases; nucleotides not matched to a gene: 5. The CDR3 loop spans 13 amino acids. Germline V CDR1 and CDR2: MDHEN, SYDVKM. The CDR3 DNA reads TGTGCCAGCAGTTCAGGACAGGGGTGGGAGCAGTACTTC. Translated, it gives CASSSGQGWEQYF.